This T cell receptor (beta chain) was identified during a study of cytomegalovirus exposure and HLA in healthy donors. Each donor's status was that of a healthy bone marrow donor. V was cut by 3 bases and J by 4 bases, with 18 bases left in between. This CDR3 comprises 16 residues. Germline values: CDR1 LNHDA, CDR2 SQIVND (reference sequence). This PCR relied on a set of 60 Vbeta primers and 13 Jbeta primers. The protocol was immunoSEQ multiplex PCR, while the TCRdb copy is restricted to in-frame clones and leaves out a portion. Among under 200,000 clones, around 87% were seen once, and the ten largest hold around 0.99%.

The chain joins TRBV19 to TRBJ2-5, with a weak D call TRBD1 (6 bases). The receptor comes from a boy aged 2-15 years in good health and CMV-seronegative. Sequenced material: PBMCs. The CDR3 region has the DNA TGTGCCAGTAGTATTTTCAGCCAGGGGATTCGAGAGACCCAGTACTTC. This translates into CASSIFSQGIRETQYF.